This T cell receptor (beta chain) was recorded in a study of response to subunit inactivated influenza vaccine. This CDR3 is 13 amino acids long. The V and J ends lost 5 bases and 6 bases respectively, with 10 bases between them. This clonotype was seen ten or more times. Its antigen is unknown. Study observations and caveats: The authors offered the suggestion that each seasonal influenza vaccination recruits few new T cells.

TCRdb fed the RT-PCR reads into MiXCR, producing one record per CDR3 protein. Among some 500,000 distinct CDR3 sequences, about 15% were seen once, and the ten largest hold 3% to 3.5%. The gene calls are TRBV12-3 or TRBV12-4 and TRBJ2-2; tentative D call: TRBD1 (6 bases). The clonotype was recovered from a man aged 50 to 69 who received an inactivated influenza vaccine. The sample here was CD4+ T cells sorted from PBMCs, taken roughly 24 months after vaccination. CDR3 nucleotide sequence: TGTGCCAGCAGTCCCGGGACACCCGGGGAGCTGTTTTTT. Protein product: CASSPGTPGELFF.